The clone carrying this T cell receptor beta chain was counted only a few times. Its specificity is unknown. TCRdb fed the reads into MiXCR, producing one record per CDR3 protein. The repertoire holds about a million distinct CDR3 sequences, with approximately 31% as singletons. These data come from a study of T cell repertoires in cytomegalovirus infection. Germline CDR1 is SGHVS and CDR2 is FNYEAQ. V was clipped by 4 bases and J by 3 bases, with 16 bases between them. The CDR3 covers 15 residues. This chain uses TRBV7-6 with TRBJ2-7; D ambiguous. The material sequenced was cultured CD8+ T cells from PBMCs, taken from culture after CMV antigen stimulation. The sequence came from a human donor in good health (CMV status not recorded). Some clones in this sample may be carry-over from other donors' samples. The CDR3 sequence is CASSSAAFSFYEQYF. CDR3 bases: TGTGCCAGCAGCTCGGCCGCATTCTCCTTCTACGAGCAGTACTTC.